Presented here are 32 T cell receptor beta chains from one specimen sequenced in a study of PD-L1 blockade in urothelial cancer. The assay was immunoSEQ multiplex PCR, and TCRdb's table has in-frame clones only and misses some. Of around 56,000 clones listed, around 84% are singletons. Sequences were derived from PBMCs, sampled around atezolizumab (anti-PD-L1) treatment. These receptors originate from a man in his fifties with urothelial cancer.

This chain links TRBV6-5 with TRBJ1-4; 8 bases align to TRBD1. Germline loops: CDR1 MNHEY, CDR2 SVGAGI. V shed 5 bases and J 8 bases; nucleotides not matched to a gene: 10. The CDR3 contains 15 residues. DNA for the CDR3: TGTGCCAGCAGTCCAGGGGGCCTGGCGCGGGAAAAACTGTTTTTT. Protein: CASSPGGLAREKLFF.

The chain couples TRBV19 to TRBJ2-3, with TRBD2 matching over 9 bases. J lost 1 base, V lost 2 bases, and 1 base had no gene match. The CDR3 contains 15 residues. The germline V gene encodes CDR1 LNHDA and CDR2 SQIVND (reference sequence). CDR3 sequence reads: CASSIIAGGTDTQYF. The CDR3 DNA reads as TGTGCCAGTAGTATAATAGCGGGAGGCACAGATACGCAGTATTTT.

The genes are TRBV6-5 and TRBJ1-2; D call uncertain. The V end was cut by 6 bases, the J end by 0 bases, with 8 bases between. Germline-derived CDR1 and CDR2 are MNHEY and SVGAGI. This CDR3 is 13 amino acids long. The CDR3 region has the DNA TGTGCCAGCAGCCCAACTACTAACTATGGCTACACCTTC. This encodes CASSPTTNYGYTF.

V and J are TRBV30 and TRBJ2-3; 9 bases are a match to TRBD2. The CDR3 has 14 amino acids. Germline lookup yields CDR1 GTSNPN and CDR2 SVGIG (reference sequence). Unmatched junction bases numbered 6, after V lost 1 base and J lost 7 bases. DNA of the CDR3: TGTGCCTGGAGTGGTGCGGGAGGGCCTCATACGCAGTATTTT. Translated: CAWSGAGGPHTQYF.

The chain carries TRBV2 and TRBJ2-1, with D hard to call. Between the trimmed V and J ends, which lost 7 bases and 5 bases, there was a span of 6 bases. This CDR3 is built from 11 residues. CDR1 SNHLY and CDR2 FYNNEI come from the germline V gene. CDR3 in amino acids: CASIVDNEQFF. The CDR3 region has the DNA TGTGCCAGCATTGTAGACAATGAGCAGTTCTTC. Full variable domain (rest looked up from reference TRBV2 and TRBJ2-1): EPEVTQTPSHQVTQMGQEVILRCVPISNHLYFYWYRQILGQKVEFLVSFYNNEISEKSEIFDDQFSVERPDGSNFTLKIRSTKLEDSAMYFCASIVDNEQFFGPGTRLTVL.

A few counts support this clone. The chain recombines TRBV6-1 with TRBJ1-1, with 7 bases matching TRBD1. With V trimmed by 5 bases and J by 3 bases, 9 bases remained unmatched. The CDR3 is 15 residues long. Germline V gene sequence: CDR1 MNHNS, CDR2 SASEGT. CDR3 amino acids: CASSKNRGSDTEAFF. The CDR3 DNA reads TGTGCCAGCAGTAAGAACAGGGGTTCGGACACTGAAGCTTTCTTT.

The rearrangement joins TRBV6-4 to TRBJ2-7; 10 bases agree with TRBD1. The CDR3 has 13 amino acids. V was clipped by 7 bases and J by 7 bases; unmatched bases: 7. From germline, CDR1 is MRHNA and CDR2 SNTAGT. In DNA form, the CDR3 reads TGTGCCAGCAAGGGGACAGGGGATTTTGAGCAGTACTTC. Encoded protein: CASKGTGDFEQYF.

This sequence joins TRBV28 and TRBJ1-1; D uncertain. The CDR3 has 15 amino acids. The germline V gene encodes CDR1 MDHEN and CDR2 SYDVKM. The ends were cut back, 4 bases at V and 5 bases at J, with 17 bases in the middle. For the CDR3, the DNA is TGTGCCAGCAGTTCGTCCCGGGATATTAAAACTGAAGCTTTCTTT. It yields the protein CASSSSRDIKTEAFF.

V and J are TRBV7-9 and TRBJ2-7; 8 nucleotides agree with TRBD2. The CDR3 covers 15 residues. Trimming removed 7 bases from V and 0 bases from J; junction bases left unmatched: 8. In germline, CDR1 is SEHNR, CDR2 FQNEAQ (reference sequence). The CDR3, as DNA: TGTGCCAGCACCGCGGGAGGCTTGTTCTCCTACGAGCAGTACTTC. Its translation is CASTAGGLFSYEQYF.

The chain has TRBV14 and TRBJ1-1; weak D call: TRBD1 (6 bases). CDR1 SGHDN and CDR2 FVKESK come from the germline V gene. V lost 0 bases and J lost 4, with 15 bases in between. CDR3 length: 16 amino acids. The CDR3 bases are TGTGCCAGCAGCCAAGAGAGAGGGACATTGACCACTGAAGCTTTCTTT. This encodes CASSQERGTLTTEAFF.

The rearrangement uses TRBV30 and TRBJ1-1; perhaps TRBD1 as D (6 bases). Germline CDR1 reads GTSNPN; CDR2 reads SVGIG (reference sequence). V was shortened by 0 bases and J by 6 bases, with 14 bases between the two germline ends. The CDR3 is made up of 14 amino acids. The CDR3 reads CAWSVYRVRPEAFF. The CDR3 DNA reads TGTGCCTGGAGTGTATACAGGGTGAGGCCTGAAGCTTTCTTT. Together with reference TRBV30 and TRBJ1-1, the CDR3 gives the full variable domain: SQTIHQWPATLVQPVGSPLSLECTVEGTSNPNLYWYRQAAGRGLQLLFYSVGIGQISSEVPQNLSASRPQDRQFILSSKKLLLSDSGFYLCAWSVYRVRPEAFFGQGTRLTVV.

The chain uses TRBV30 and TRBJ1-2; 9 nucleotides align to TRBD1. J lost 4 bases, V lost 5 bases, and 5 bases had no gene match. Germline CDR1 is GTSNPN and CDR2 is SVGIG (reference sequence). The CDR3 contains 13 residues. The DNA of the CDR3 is TGTGCCTGGCGACAGGGGGTATTCTATGGCTACACCTTC. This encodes CAWRQGVFYGYTF.

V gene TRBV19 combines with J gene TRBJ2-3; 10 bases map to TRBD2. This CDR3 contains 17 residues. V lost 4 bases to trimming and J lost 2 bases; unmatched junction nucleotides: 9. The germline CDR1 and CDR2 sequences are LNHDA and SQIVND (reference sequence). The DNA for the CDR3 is TGTGCCAGTAGTAAAGGGACTAGCGAACTCATCACAGATACGCAGTATTTT. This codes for CASSKGTSELITDTQYF. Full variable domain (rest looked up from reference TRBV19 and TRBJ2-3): DGGITQSPKYLFRKEGQNVTLSCEQNLNHDAMYWYRQDPGQGLRLIYYSQIVNDFQKGDIAEGYSVSREKKESFPLTVTSAQKNPTAFYLCASSKGTSELITDTQYFGPGTRLTVL.

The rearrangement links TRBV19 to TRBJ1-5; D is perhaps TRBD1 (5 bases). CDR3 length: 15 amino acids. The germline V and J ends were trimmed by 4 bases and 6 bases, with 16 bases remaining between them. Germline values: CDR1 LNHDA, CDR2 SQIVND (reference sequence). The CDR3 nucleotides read TGTGCCAGTAGTACATGGACACCGGACCGTCAGCCCCAGCATTTT. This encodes CASSTWTPDRQPQHF.

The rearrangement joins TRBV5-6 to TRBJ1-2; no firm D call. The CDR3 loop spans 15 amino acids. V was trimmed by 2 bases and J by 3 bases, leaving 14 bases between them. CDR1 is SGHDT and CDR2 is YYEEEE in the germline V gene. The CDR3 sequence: CASSFRTWADYGYTF. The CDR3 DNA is TGTGCCAGCAGCTTCCGTACCTGGGCAGACTATGGCTACACCTTC. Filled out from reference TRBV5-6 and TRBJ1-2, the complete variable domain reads DAGVTQSPTHLIKTRGQQVTLRCSPKSGHDTVSWYQQALGQGPQFIFQYYEEEERQRGNFPDRFSGHQFPNYSSELNVNALLLGDSALYLCASSFRTWADYGYTFGSGTRLTVV.

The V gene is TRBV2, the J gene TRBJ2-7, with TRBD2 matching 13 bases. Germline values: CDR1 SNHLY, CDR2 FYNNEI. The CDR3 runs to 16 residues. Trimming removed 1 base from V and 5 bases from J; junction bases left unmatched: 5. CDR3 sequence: CASSEDRTSGSNEQYF. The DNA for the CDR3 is TGTGCCAGCAGTGAAGATAGGACTAGCGGGAGCAACGAGCAGTACTTC.

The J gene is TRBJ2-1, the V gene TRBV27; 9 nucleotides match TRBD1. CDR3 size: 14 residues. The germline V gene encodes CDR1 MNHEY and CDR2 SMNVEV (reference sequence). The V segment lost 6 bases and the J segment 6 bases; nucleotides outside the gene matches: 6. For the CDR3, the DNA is TGTGCCAGCAGCCTCCGGGACAGGGTCAATGAGCAGTTCTTC. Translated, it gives CASSLRDRVNEQFF.

The CDR3 DNA follows: TGTGCCAGCACTAGGGGGAGCTCCTACAATGAGCAGTTCTTC. This sequence encodes CASTRGSSYNEQFF. The chain combines TRBV9 with TRBJ2-1; possibly TRBD1 for D (6 bases). V lost 6 bases, J lost 0 bases, and 10 bases lay in between. CDR3 length: 14 residues. The germline V gene encodes CDR1 SGDLS and CDR2 YYNGEE.

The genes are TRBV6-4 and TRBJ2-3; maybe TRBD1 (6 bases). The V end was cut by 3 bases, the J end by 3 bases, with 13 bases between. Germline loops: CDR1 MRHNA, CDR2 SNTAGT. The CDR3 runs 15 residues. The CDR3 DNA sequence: TGTGCCAGCAGTGATCAGGGGACGAAAACAGATACGCAGTATTTT. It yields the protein CASSDQGTKTDTQYF.

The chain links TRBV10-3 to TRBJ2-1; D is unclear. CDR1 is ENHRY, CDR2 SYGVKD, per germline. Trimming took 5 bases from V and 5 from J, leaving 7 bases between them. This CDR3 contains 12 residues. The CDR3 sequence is CAISLRNNEQFF. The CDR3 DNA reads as TGTGCCATCAGTCTCAGGAACAATGAGCAGTTCTTC.

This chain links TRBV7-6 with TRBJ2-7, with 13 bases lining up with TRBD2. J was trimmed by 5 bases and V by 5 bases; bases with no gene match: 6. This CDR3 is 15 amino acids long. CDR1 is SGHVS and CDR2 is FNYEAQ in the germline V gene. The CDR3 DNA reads TGTGCCAGCAGCCGGACTAGCGGGAGATTCGACGAGCAGTACTTC. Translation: CASSRTSGRFDEQYF.

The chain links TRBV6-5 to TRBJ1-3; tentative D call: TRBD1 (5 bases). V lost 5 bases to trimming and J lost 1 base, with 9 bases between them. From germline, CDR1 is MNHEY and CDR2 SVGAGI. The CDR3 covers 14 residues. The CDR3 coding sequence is TGTGCCAGCAGTCGGACAAATTCTGGAAACACCATATATTTT. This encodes CASSRTNSGNTIYF.

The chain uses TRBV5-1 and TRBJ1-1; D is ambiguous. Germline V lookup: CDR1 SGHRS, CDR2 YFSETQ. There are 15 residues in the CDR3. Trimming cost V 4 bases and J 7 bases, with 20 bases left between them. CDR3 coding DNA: TGCGCCAGCAGCCTCCGGGAGACTCAACGTGGTGAAGCTTTCTTT. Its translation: CASSLRETQRGEAFF.

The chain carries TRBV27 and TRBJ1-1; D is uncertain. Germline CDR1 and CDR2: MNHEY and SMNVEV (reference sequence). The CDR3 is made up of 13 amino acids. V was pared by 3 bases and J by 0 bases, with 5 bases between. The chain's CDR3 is CASSFKLNTEAFF. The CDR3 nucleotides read TGTGCCAGCAGTTTCAAATTGAACACTGAAGCTTTCTTT.

The CDR3 DNA is TGTGCCAGCAGCCGTGGACTAATATACAATGAGCAGTTCTTC. Encoded protein: CASSRGLIYNEQFF. The V and J genes are TRBV14 and TRBJ2-1; D might be TRBD2 (6 bases). V was clipped by 4 bases and J by 4 bases, with 11 bases between them. The CDR3 extends over 14 amino acids. Per the germline V gene, CDR1 is SGHDN and CDR2 is FVKESK.

CDR3 DNA sequence: TGCGCCAGCAGCCACGCTCGAGGACTAGCGGAGAACGGTGATACGCAGTATTTT. It encodes CASSHARGLAENGDTQYF. This rearrangement joins TRBV4-1 to TRBJ2-3; 10 nucleotides match TRBD2. The CDR3 is made up of 18 amino acids. V shed 3 bases, J shed 6 bases, and the junction held 15 bases outside the gene matches. Germline V gene data show CDR1 as MGHRA and CDR2 as YSYEKL.

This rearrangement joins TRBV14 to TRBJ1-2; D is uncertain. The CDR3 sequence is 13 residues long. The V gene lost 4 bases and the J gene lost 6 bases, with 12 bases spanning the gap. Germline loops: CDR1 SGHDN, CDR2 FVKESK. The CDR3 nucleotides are TGTGCCAGCAGCCCCCGGACTTGGGATGGCTACACCTTC. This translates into CASSPRTWDGYTF.

The DNA for the CDR3 is TGTGCCAGCATGCCGAGGAGAGGGCCGGGGGATGAGCAGTTCTTC. Its protein product is CASMPRRGPGDEQFF. This chain links TRBV6-5 with TRBJ2-1; D is perhaps TRBD2 (6 bases). From germline, CDR1 is MNHEY and CDR2 SVGAGI. Deletions cut 7 bases from V and 8 bases from J, with 21 bases between. CDR3 length: 15 amino acids.

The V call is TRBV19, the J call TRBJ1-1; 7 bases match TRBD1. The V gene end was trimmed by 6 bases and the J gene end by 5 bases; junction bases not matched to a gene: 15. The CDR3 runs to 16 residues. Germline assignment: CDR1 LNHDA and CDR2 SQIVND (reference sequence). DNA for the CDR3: TGTGCCAGTAGGGTCTTGGTGGCAGGGGGGTGGACTGAAGCTTTCTTT. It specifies CASRVLVAGGWTEAFF.

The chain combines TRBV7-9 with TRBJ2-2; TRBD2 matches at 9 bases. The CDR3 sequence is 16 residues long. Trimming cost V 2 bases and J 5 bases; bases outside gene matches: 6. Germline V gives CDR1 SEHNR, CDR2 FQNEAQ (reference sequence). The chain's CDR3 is CASSLWLAGTTGELFF. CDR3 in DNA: TGTGCCAGCAGCTTATGGCTAGCGGGAACAACCGGGGAGCTGTTTTTT.

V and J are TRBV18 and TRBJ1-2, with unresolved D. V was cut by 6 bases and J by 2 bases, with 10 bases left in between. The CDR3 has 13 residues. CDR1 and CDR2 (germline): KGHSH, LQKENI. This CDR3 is CASSPQTNYGYTF. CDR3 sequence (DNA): TGTGCCAGCTCCCCCCAGACAAACTATGGCTACACCTTC.

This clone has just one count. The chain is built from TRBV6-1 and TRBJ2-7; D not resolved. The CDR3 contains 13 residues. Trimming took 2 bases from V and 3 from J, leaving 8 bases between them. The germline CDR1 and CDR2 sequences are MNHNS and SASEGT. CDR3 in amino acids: CASSESLSYEQYF. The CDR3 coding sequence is TGTGCCAGCAGTGAATCACTGAGCTACGAGCAGTACTTC.